This T cell receptor (beta chain) was sequenced during a study of T cells in Graves' hyperthyroidism and ophthalmopathy. General study results and limits: Separating ophthalmopathy from stable hyperthyroidism was achieved by a 13 V-J model. Model output signaled ophthalmopathy a median about seven months ahead of onset.

Germline-derived CDR1 and CDR2 are SGDLS and YYNGEE. The ends were cut back, 0 bases at V and 4 bases at J, with 13 bases in the middle. This CDR3 contains 15 residues. TCR beta CDR3 regions were amplified from RNA. The HTBI set primed first-round TCR CDR3 RT-PCR. TCRdb re-analysed the multiplex PCR reads in MiXCR, keeping a single row per CDR3 protein. The data show 480,000 or so distinct CDR3 sequences, approximately 15% seen once. This clonotype was observed a few times. Its antigen remains unidentified. The TCR sequence derives from a young woman with Graves' hyperthyroidism. Input material: blood. The chain recombines TRBV9 with TRBJ1-1; D unresolved. CDR3 in amino acids: CASSVDSGPVTEAFF. The CDR3 DNA is TGTGCCAGCAGCGTAGACTCAGGCCCCGTCACTGAAGCTTTCTTT.